This passage covers 29 T cell receptor beta chains from one sample sequenced in a study of shared clonotypes between healthy human individuals. Assay: immunoSEQ multiplex PCR; the TCRdb copy retains only in-frame clones and omits some. This table has around 1.9 million clones, 93% appearing once. Cells designated naive CD8 were CD45RO-negative and were positively selected for CCR7, with terminally differentiated effector memory CD45RA+ cells excluded. The specimen sequenced was naive CD8+ T cells from PBMCs. All receptors come from a man younger than 30 in good health. Some clones in this sample may be carry-over from other donors' samples.

This clone was seen once. The chain carries TRBV27 and TRBJ2-7, with TRBD2 identical over 7 bases. The CDR3 contains 15 residues. V dropped 5 bases and J dropped 5; count of bases not matched to a gene: 12. From germline, CDR1 is MNHEY and CDR2 SMNVEV (reference sequence). The CDR3 DNA sequence: TGTGCCAGCAGTCTGGGGGGGAGGACTTACGACGAGCAGTACTTC. Amino acid sequence: CASSLGGRTYDEQYF.

About this clone itself: This sample includes further DNA sequences coding for the same CDR3. In DNA, the CDR3 is TGTGCCAGCAGCTTAGTTGGGGGGAACACTGAAGCTTTCTTT. Protein product: CASSLVGGNTEAFF. V usage is TRBV11-2 and J usage is TRBJ1-1, with a tentative D call TRBD1 (5 bases). CDR1 is SGHAT and CDR2 is FQNNGV in the germline V gene. V shed 1 base and J shed 1 base, with 7 bases lying between them. This CDR3 is 14 amino acids long. Full variable domain (remainder filled in from reference TRBV11-2 and TRBJ1-1): EAGVAQSPRYKIIEKRQSVAFWCNPISGHATLYWYQQILGQGPKLLIQFQNNGVVDDSQLPKDRFSAERLKGVDSTLKIQPAKLEDSAVYLCASSLVGGNTEAFFGQGTRLTVV.

The J gene is TRBJ1-5, the V gene TRBV27; TRBD1 is a possible D gene (6 bases). V shed 4 bases and J shed 4 bases, with 14 bases lying between them. Per the germline V gene, CDR1 is MNHEY and CDR2 is SMNVEV (reference sequence). The length of the CDR3 is 15 residues. The chain's CDR3 is CASSSTVDRNQPQHF. DNA of the CDR3: TGTGCCAGCAGTTCTACGGTCGACAGGAATCAGCCCCAGCATTTT.

The V call is TRBV5-1, the J call TRBJ2-7, with a possible D match to TRBD2 (6 bases). Trimming left V 0 bases short and J 1 base short, with 11 bases between. The CDR3 is made up of 15 amino acids. The V gene's germline CDR1 is SGHRS and CDR2 YFSETQ. CDR3 region: CASSLDSGTSYEQYF. CDR3 DNA sequence: TGCGCCAGCAGCTTGGATAGCGGCACTTCCTACGAGCAGTACTTC.

The genes are TRBV7-3 and TRBJ1-1; D perhaps matches TRBD1 (6 bases). Trimming stripped 5 bases from V and 4 bases from J, with 14 bases between. The CDR3 extends over 14 amino acids. Germline V gene lookup returns CDR1 SGHTA and CDR2 FQGTGA. The CDR3 is CASSRTGYGTEAFF. Here the CDR3 DNA reads TGTGCCAGCAGCCGTACAGGGTATGGCACTGAAGCTTTCTTT.

Worth noting for this clone: Compared with germline, one end of the junction differs, possibly owing to a read error. V usage is TRBV7-8 and J usage is TRBJ2-7; D perhaps matches TRBD2 (5 bases). Germline-derived CDR1 and CDR2 are SGHVS and FQNEAQ. The CDR3 is 15 residues long. CDR3 in amino acids: CASSLAIYIRSEQYF. For the CDR3, the DNA is TGTGCCAGCAGCCTAGCCATTTACATTAGGAGCGAGCAGTACTTC. Combining the CDR3 with reference TRBV7-8 and TRBJ2-7 gives the whole variable domain GAGVSQSPRYKVAKRGQDVALRCDPISGHVSLFWYQQALGQGPEFLTYFQNEAQLDKSGLPSDRFFAERPEGSVSTLKIQRTQQEDSAVYLCASSLAIYIRSEQYFGPGTRLTVT.

The gene calls are TRBV9 and TRBJ1-4; no reliable D call. CDR1 is SGDLS and CDR2 is YYNGEE in the germline V gene. This CDR3 region has 15 residues. V gave up 6 bases and J gave up 3 bases, with 15 bases separating them. DNA of the CDR3: TGTGCCAGCACCGCCATGATCGTGGCTAATGAAAAACTGTTTTTT. It encodes CASTAMIVANEKLFF.

The chain employs TRBV27 and TRBJ1-2, with a weak D call TRBD1 (5 bases). The CDR3 extends over 15 amino acids. V lost 4 bases and J lost 4, with 16 bases in between. CDR1 is MNHEY and CDR2 is SMNVEV in the germline V gene (reference sequence). The CDR3 reads CASSSTGPLFYGYTF. For the CDR3, the DNA is TGTGCCAGCAGTTCTACAGGACCGCTATTCTATGGCTACACCTTC.

The J gene is TRBJ2-7, the V gene TRBV19, with 10 nucleotides matching TRBD2. Trimming removed 5 bases from V and 0 bases from J; junction bases left unmatched: 4. Germline CDR1 is LNHDA and CDR2 is SQIVND (reference sequence). This CDR3 comprises 15 residues. CDR3 DNA sequence: TGTGCCAGTAGTGCCACTAGCGGGATCTCCTACGAGCAGTACTTC. It is translated as CASSATSGISYEQYF.

V and J are TRBV6-1 and TRBJ1-2; no reliable D call. Germline values: CDR1 MNHNS, CDR2 SASEGT. Trimming took 0 bases from V and 4 from J, leaving 12 bases between them. The CDR3 covers 15 residues. CDR3 protein: CASSEARSRAYGYTF. CDR3 DNA sequence: TGTGCCAGCAGTGAAGCCCGAAGCCGTGCCTATGGCTACACCTTC.

This sequence joins TRBV4-3 and TRBJ2-1, with TRBD2 matching 13 bases. The CDR3 runs to 15 residues. With 4 bases clipped from V and 6 bases from J, the junction kept 3 bases outside the gene matches. The V gene's germline CDR1 is LGHNA and CDR2 YSLEER. CDR3 DNA sequence: TGCGCCAGCAGCCCACTAGCGGGAGGGGCCAATGAGCAGTTCTTC. Its protein is CASSPLAGGANEQFF.

The rearrangement joins TRBV28 to TRBJ2-7; 14 bases are shared with TRBD2. With V trimmed by 4 bases and J by 7 bases, 9 bases remained unmatched. The CDR3 has 16 residues. Germline V gene lookup returns CDR1 MDHEN and CDR2 SYDVKM. CDR3 in amino acids: CASSSRLAGGPWEQYF. CDR3 nucleotides: TGTGCCAGCAGTTCCCGACTAGCGGGAGGGCCGTGGGAGCAGTACTTC.

The CDR3 region has the DNA TGTGCCAGCAGCTTTGGGCTAGCGGGAGGGAGCTCCTACAATGAGCAGTTCTTC. It specifies CASSFGLAGGSSYNEQFF. This chain joins TRBV7-8 and TRBJ2-1; the match to TRBD2 covers 12 bases. The V and J ends lost 3 bases and 0 bases, in that order; junction bases with no gene match: 6. The CDR3 totals 18 residues. Germline values: CDR1 SGHVS, CDR2 FQNEAQ.

The rearrangement links TRBV29-1 to TRBJ2-3; D ambiguous. Germline lookup yields CDR1 SQVTM and CDR2 ANQGSEA. CDR3 length: 12 amino acids. V was clipped by 1 base and J by 1 base, with 3 bases between them. The DNA for the CDR3 is TGCAGCGTTGAAGGGGGCACAGATACGCAGTATTTT. Amino acids: CSVEGGTDTQYF.

This chain uses TRBV10-2 with TRBJ2-1, with 7 bases matching TRBD1. The CDR3 loop spans 15 amino acids. J gave up 8 bases and V 3 bases, and 10 bases lay outside the gene matches. Germline V gene lookup returns CDR1 WSHSY and CDR2 SAAADI. CDR3 region: CASSDRDSSLDEQFF. The CDR3 nucleotides read TGCGCCAGCAGTGATCGGGACAGTTCACTCGATGAGCAGTTCTTC.

The chain has TRBV6-1 and TRBJ2-6, with D unresolved. The CDR3 totals 15 residues. In germline, CDR1 is MNHNS, CDR2 SASEGT. V was trimmed by 8 bases and J by 0 bases, leaving 11 bases between them. The CDR3 region has the DNA TGTGCCAGCCATCCTCAGAGCTCTGGGGCCAACGTCCTGACTTTC. It codes for CASHPQSSGANVLTF.

In DNA form, the CDR3 reads TGTGCCAGCAGCTTGGATGGCCTCCGGCACACTTACACTGAAGCTTTCTTT. Translating gives CASSLDGLRHTYTEAFF. The genes are TRBV5-4 and TRBJ1-1; no clear D gene. This CDR3 comprises 17 residues. The germline gives CDR1 SGHNT, CDR2 YYREEE (reference sequence). The germline V and J ends were trimmed by 0 bases and 3 bases, with 18 bases remaining between them. Drawing the rest from reference TRBV5-4 and TRBJ1-1, the complete variable domain is ETGVTQSPTHLIKTRGQQVTLRCSSQSGHNTVSWYQQALGQGPQFIFQYYREEENGRGNFPPRFSGLQFPNYSSELNVNALELDDSALYLCASSLDGLRHTYTEAFFGQGTRLTVV.

The V and J genes are TRBV18 and TRBJ2-7; D gene unclear. The CDR3 runs to 11 residues. Germline V gives CDR1 KGHSH, CDR2 LQKENI. V lost 6 bases, J lost 6 bases, and 9 bases lay in between. CDR3 nucleotide sequence: TGTGCCAGCTCCCCCAGCAGCGAGCAGTACTTC. Protein: CASSPSSEQYF.

A single count supports this clone. This chain connects TRBV13 to TRBJ2-7, with a possible D match to TRBD1 (6 bases). The CDR3 consists of 15 residues. Germline V gene sequence: CDR1 PRHDT, CDR2 FYEKMQ (reference sequence). V lost 5 bases to trimming and J lost 1 base, with 15 bases between them. The CDR3 DNA sequence: TGTGCCAGCAGCCCCCCTTCCGGACAGTCCTACGAGCAGTACTTC. Amino acid sequence: CASSPPSGQSYEQYF.

The chain combines TRBV14 with TRBJ2-3; 10 nucleotides line up with TRBD2. Losses at the gene ends were 0 bases for V and 1 base for J; bases not matched to a gene: 10. Per germline, CDR1 SGHDN and CDR2 FVKESK. This CDR3 contains 19 residues. The CDR3 is CASSQDKLAGPAGTDTQYF. CDR3 nucleotide sequence: TGTGCCAGCAGCCAAGATAAACTAGCGGGACCCGCCGGCACAGATACGCAGTATTTT. Using reference TRBV14 and TRBJ2-3 for the parts outside the CDR3, the full variable domain is EAGVTQFPSHSVIEKGQTVTLRCDPISGHDNLYWYRRVMGKEIKFLLHFVKESKQDESGMPNNRFLAERTGGTYSTLKVQPAELEDSGVYFCASSQDKLAGPAGTDTQYFGPGTRLTVL.

The chain combines TRBV4-1 with TRBJ2-1; 7 positions match TRBD1. From germline, CDR1 is MGHRA and CDR2 YSYEKL. CDR3 length: 14 amino acids. Unmatched junction bases numbered 6, after V lost 3 bases and J lost 7 bases. The CDR3 DNA reads TGCGCCAGCAGCCAGCATGGCAGGGGGAATGAGCAGTTCTTC. It is translated as CASSQHGRGNEQFF.

The sample holds one count of this clone. This chain uses TRBV6-5 with TRBJ1-2, with 9 nucleotides matching TRBD1. V gave up 2 bases and J gave up 6 bases; unmatched junction bases: 4. CDR1 is MNHEY, CDR2 SVGAGI, per germline. CDR3 length: 14 residues. CDR3 residues: CASSYRTGGDGYTF. The DNA for the CDR3 is TGTGCCAGCAGTTACCGTACAGGGGGCGATGGCTACACCTTC.

The chain employs TRBV7-9 and TRBJ2-3; no clear D gene. V shed 5 bases and J shed 2 bases, with 14 bases lying between them. The CDR3 covers 15 residues. Germline V gene data show CDR1 as SEHNR and CDR2 as FQNEAQ (reference sequence). This CDR3 is CASSPRQGNTDTQYF. In nucleotides, the CDR3 is TGTGCCAGCAGCCCGAGACAAGGAAACACAGATACGCAGTATTTT. Full variable domain (missing parts from reference TRBV7-9 and TRBJ2-3): DTGVSQNPRHKITKRGQNVTFRCDPISEHNRLYWYRQTLGQGPEFLTYFQNEAQLEKSRLLSDRFSAERPKGSFSTLEIQRTEQGDSAMYLCASSPRQGNTDTQYFGPGTRLTVL.

The rearrangement joins TRBV27 to TRBJ2-7; D might be TRBD2 (5 bases). The ends were cut back, 6 bases at V and 6 bases at J, with 24 bases in the middle. Germline V lookup: CDR1 MNHEY, CDR2 SMNVEV (reference sequence). The CDR3 spans 16 residues. CDR3 bases: TGTGCCAGCAGCTACATTCCCGGTGCGGGTGGAGGCGAGCAGTACTTC. Translating it yields CASSYIPGAGGGEQYF.

The chain recombines TRBV4-1 with TRBJ2-7, with 7 bases identical to TRBD1. This CDR3 contains 15 residues. Germline V CDR1 and CDR2: MGHRA, YSYEKL. The trim removed 0 bases at V and 5 bases at J, leaving 7 bases unmatched. CDR3 nucleotides: TGCGCCAGCAGCCAAGATACCACAGGGGTCGACGAGCAGTACTTC. It encodes CASSQDTTGVDEQYF.

V gene TRBV19 combines with J gene TRBJ2-1; 8 bases agree with TRBD2. Germline-derived CDR1 and CDR2 are LNHDA and SQIVND (reference sequence). The CDR3 is 14 amino acids. V dropped 6 bases and J dropped 6; count of bases not matched to a gene: 7. The CDR3 DNA reads TGTGCCAGTAGCGAGCGGGGGAAGCGCAATGAGCAGTTCTTC. Translated: CASSERGKRNEQFF. The whole variable domain, remainder taken from reference TRBV19 and TRBJ2-1, is DGGITQSPKYLFRKEGQNVTLSCEQNLNHDAMYWYRQDPGQGLRLIYYSQIVNDFQKGDIAEGYSVSREKKESFPLTVTSAQKNPTAFYLCASSERGKRNEQFFGPGTRLTVL.

The CDR3 nucleotides read TGTGCCATCAGTGAACAGGGGGTCGGTGGGCACTACGAGCAGTACTTC. Its protein product is CAISEQGVGGHYEQYF. V gene TRBV10-3 combines with J gene TRBJ2-7, with 8 nucleotides matching TRBD1. Germline V gene sequence: CDR1 ENHRY, CDR2 SYGVKD. The CDR3 covers 16 residues. V was clipped by 3 bases and J by 3 bases; unmatched bases: 10.

This clone was seen a single time. This chain joins TRBV7-3 and TRBJ2-3, with 7 nucleotides matching TRBD1. Germline CDR1 SGHTA, CDR2 FQGTGA. Trimming removed 6 bases from V and 2 bases from J; junction bases left unmatched: 5. This CDR3 is built from 14 residues. The CDR3 DNA reads TGTGCCAGCAGTCCTACAGGGGACACAGATACGCAGTATTTT. Its translation is CASSPTGDTDTQYF.

The rearrangement joins TRBV19 to TRBJ1-2; 7 positions agree with TRBD1. Trimming took 4 bases from V and 8 from J; bases not matched to a gene: 16. Germline V lookup: CDR1 LNHDA, CDR2 SQIVND (reference sequence). The CDR3 extends over 16 amino acids. The CDR3 reads CASSTGQRLAPFGYTF. Written as DNA, the CDR3 is TGTGCCAGTAGTACGGGACAGCGGCTCGCGCCGTTCGGCTACACCTTC.